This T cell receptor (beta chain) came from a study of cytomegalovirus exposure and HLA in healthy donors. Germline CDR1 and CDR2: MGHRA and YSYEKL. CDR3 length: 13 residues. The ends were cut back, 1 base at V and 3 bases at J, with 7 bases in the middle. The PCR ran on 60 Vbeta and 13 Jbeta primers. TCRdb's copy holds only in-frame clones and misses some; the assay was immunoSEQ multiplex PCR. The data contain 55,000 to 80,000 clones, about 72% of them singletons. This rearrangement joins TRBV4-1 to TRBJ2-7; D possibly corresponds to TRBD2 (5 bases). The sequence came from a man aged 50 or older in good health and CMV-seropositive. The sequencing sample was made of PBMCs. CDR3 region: CASSQGRDYEQYF. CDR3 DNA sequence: TGCGCCAGCAGCCAAGGACGGGACTACGAGCAGTACTTC.